This is a list of T cell receptor beta chains from one sample in a study of vaccination effects on CD4 cells after COVID-19. Their antigen targets remain unknown. The method was immunoSEQ multiplex PCR; TCRdb's version includes in-frame clones alone and lacks a portion of them. The table records 15,000 to 20,000 clones, 60% to 85% of them present only once. The specimen was CD4+ T cells from PBMCs cultured with HCoV-NL63 spike peptides, collected after COVID-19 vaccination. The receptors derive from a human donor who received a COVID-19 vaccine. Each CDR3 is given with its conserved first and last residue. Each record gives: J gene, D gene, V gene, clone size, CDR3 protein, CDR3 DNA. The D gene is left open where the match is weak. Not every row has a clone size; where given, it reads once, few, many or a size class.

J gene: TRBJ1-4
D gene: .
V gene: TRBV28
clone size: once
CDR3 protein: CASSTTGTLGGEKLFF
CDR3 DNA: TGTGCCAGCAGTACTACAGGGACCTTAGGGGGTGAAAAACTGTTTTTT

J gene: TRBJ1-3
D gene: .
V gene: TRBV5-8
clone size: .
CDR3 protein: CASSFGTGGNTIYF
CDR3 DNA: TGTGCCAGCAGCTTTGGGACGGGCGGAAACACCATATATTTT

J gene: TRBJ2-1
D gene: .
V gene: TRBV5-1
clone size: .
CDR3 protein: CASSFSLDLHGEQFF
CDR3 DNA: TGCGCCAGCAGCTTTTCATTGGACCTACATGGTGAGCAGTTCTTC

J gene: TRBJ1-2
D gene: .
V gene: TRBV29-1
clone size: .
CDR3 protein: CSAQDRFYGYTF
CDR3 DNA: TGCAGCGCTCAGGATCGGTTCTATGGCTACACCTTC

J gene: TRBJ1-4
D gene: .
V gene: TRBV5-1
clone size: once
CDR3 protein: CASSGKNGATNEKLFF
CDR3 DNA: TGCGCCAGCAGCGGAAAAAACGGGGCAACTAATGAAAAACTGTTTTTT

J gene: TRBJ1-1
D gene: .
V gene: TRBV19
clone size: .
CDR3 protein: CASSMIGGTTEAFF
CDR3 DNA: TGTGCCAGTAGTATGATAGGGGGTACCACTGAAGCTTTCTTT

J gene: TRBJ1-6
D gene: TRBD1
V gene: TRBV6-5
clone size: few
CDR3 protein: CASSYSGQGTNSPLHF
CDR3 DNA: TGTGCCAGCAGTTACTCTGGACAGGGGACCAATTCACCCCTCCACTTT

J gene: TRBJ1-1
D gene: TRBD1
V gene: TRBV7-2
clone size: few
CDR3 protein: CATRTGLNTEAFF
CDR3 DNA: TGTGCCACCCGGACAGGGTTGAACACTGAAGCTTTCTTT

J gene: TRBJ2-2
D gene: TRBD2
V gene: TRBV3-1/TRBV3-2
clone size: .
CDR3 protein: CASSQASGRVTGELFF
CDR3 DNA: TGTGCCAGCAGCCAAGCCAGCGGGAGGGTAACCGGGGAGCTGTTTTTT

J gene: TRBJ1-5
D gene: TRBD1
V gene: TRBV5-8
clone size: .
CDR3 protein: CASSLTGEGNQPQHF
CDR3 DNA: TGTGCCAGCAGCCTAACAGGGGAAGGTAATCAGCCCCAGCATTTT

J gene: TRBJ2-7
D gene: .
V gene: TRBV14
clone size: few
CDR3 protein: CASSQDRALAEEQYF
CDR3 DNA: TGTGCCAGCAGCCAAGATAGGGCGCTAGCTGAAGAGCAGTACTTC

J gene: TRBJ1-1
D gene: .
V gene: TRBV19
clone size: few
CDR3 protein: CASSIHTEAFF
CDR3 DNA: TGTGCCAGTAGTATACACACTGAAGCTTTCTTT

J gene: TRBJ1-2
D gene: .
V gene: TRBV7-9
clone size: once
CDR3 protein: CASSLLGTNYGYTF
CDR3 DNA: TGTGCCAGCAGCTTGTTAGGGACAAACTATGGCTACACCTTC

J gene: TRBJ1-5
D gene: .
V gene: TRBV28
clone size: .
CDR3 protein: CASSFSRGTTLNQPQHF
CDR3 DNA: TGTGCCAGCAGTTTTTCCCGGGGCACAACCTTAAATCAGCCCCAGCATTTT

J gene: TRBJ2-3
D gene: .
V gene: TRBV27
clone size: .
CDR3 protein: CASSLRVTGRTDTQYF
CDR3 DNA: TGTGCCAGCAGTTTAAGGGTGACAGGCCGCACAGATACGCAGTATTTT

J gene: TRBJ2-1
D gene: .
V gene: TRBV14
clone size: .
CDR3 protein: CASSRTESSYNEQFF
CDR3 DNA: TGTGCCAGCAGTCGGACAGAGAGCTCCTACAATGAGCAGTTCTTC